One and the same sample provided the 19 T cell receptor beta chains below, sequenced in a study of CD8+ T cells in alopecia areata. Treatment defined: oral pan-JAK inhibitor, 5-10 mg twice daily. The authors extracted RNA and reverse transcribed it into cDNA as the sequencing template. Sequencing was performed with immunoSEQ multiplex PCR; in TCRdb, only in-frame clones are kept and a portion is missing. The sample includes about 300,000 clones, roughly 60% of them seen just once. The material sequenced was CD4+ T cells sorted from blood, taken at week 24, from a patient treated with tofacitinib. The receptors here all came from a human donor with alopecia areata.

The genes are TRBV5-1 and TRBJ1-1, with D hard to call. V gave up 3 bases and J gave up 0 bases, with 9 bases separating them. This CDR3 is built from 14 residues. Germline V gene sequence: CDR1 SGHRS, CDR2 YFSETQ. In DNA, the CDR3 is TGCGCCAGCAGCTCGGCGAGCATGAACACTGAAGCTTTCTTT. Residues: CASSSASMNTEAFF.

Only a few counts were recorded for this clone. The genes are TRBV28 and TRBJ2-7; D remains ambiguous. V lost 2 bases, J lost 4 bases, and 12 bases lay in between. In germline, CDR1 is MDHEN, CDR2 SYDVKM. The CDR3 length is 14 residues. The CDR3 bases are TGTGCCAGCAGTTTAAAGCCTTCCAAGTACGAGCAGTACTTC. Protein product: CASSLKPSKYEQYF.

V usage is TRBV29-1 and J usage is TRBJ1-5, with unresolved D. V lost 4 bases and J lost 1, with 8 bases in between. The CDR3 sequence is 13 residues long. Germline values: CDR1 SQVTM, CDR2 ANQGSEA. CDR3 in DNA: TGCAGCGTTGCAACGAGGAGCAATCAGCCCCAGCATTTT. As protein: CSVATRSNQPQHF.

J is TRBJ2-1 and V is TRBV4-2, with 10 bases lining up with TRBD1. The CDR3 runs to 16 residues. Trimming took 3 bases from V and 6 from J; bases not matched to a gene: 8. Germline lookup yields CDR1 LGHNA and CDR2 YNFKEQ. The CDR3 bases are TGTGCCAGCAGCCATACCCCGGGACAGGGGCTCAATGAGCAGTTCTTC. Protein product: CASSHTPGQGLNEQFF.

V gene TRBV10-3 combines with J gene TRBJ2-7; D is possibly TRBD2 (6 bases). Germline V gene data show CDR1 as ENHRY and CDR2 as SYGVKD. Trimming took off 7 bases at V and 1 base at J, with 14 bases between the two ends. The CDR3 covers 14 residues. DNA of the CDR3: TGTGCCATCACGGGGGAAAGAGGGTCCTACGAGCAGTACTTC. This codes for CAITGERGSYEQYF.

V and J are TRBV4-2 and TRBJ1-2; perhaps TRBD1 as D (5 bases). Germline CDR1 is LGHNA and CDR2 is YNFKEQ. V shed 0 bases and J shed 2 bases, with 10 bases lying between them. This CDR3 contains 15 residues. Here the CDR3 reads CASSQEPQGNYGYTF. DNA of the CDR3: TGTGCCAGCAGCCAAGAACCTCAGGGCAACTATGGCTACACCTTC.

CDR3 sequence: CASSFPGPGELFF. The DNA of the CDR3 is TGTGCCAGCAGCTTCCCTGGGCCCGGGGAGCTGTTTTTT. J is TRBJ2-2 and V is TRBV7-9, with no clear D. In germline, CDR1 is SEHNR, CDR2 FQNEAQ (reference sequence). Trimming removed 3 bases from V and 6 bases from J, with 8 bases in between. The CDR3 runs to 13 residues.

V and J are TRBV19 and TRBJ1-6; D perhaps matches TRBD1 (6 bases). Trimming stripped 2 bases from V and 4 bases from J, with 12 bases between. Per the germline V gene, CDR1 is LNHDA and CDR2 is SQIVND (reference sequence). The CDR3 is made up of 16 amino acids. The CDR3 DNA follows: TGTGCCAGTAGTATAACCGGGGGCTCTTATAATTCACCCCTCCACTTT. Its protein is CASSITGGSYNSPLHF.

This clone appeared a few times. The chain joins TRBV29-1 to TRBJ2-1, with D maybe TRBD1 (5 bases). This CDR3 spans 12 amino acids. Germline V gives CDR1 SQVTM, CDR2 ANQGSEA. Trimming took off 7 bases at V and 8 bases at J, with 15 bases between the two ends. The CDR3 coding sequence is TGCAGCGCTATACCTCAGGGCGATGAGCAGTTCTTC. It is translated as CSAIPQGDEQFF.

This clone has just a few counts. The gene calls are TRBV5-6 and TRBJ1-2; weak D call: TRBD1 (5 bases). CDR3 size: 14 residues. Trimming pared 4 bases from V and 0 bases from J, leaving 10 bases between. CDR1 is SGHDT, CDR2 YYEEEE, per germline. CDR3 residues: CASSPEGPNYGYTF. CDR3 nucleotides: TGTGCCAGCAGCCCCGAGGGACCTAACTATGGCTACACCTTC.

The chain is built from TRBV6-5 and TRBJ1-5, with 8 bases aligning to TRBD1. This CDR3 is built from 15 residues. CDR1 and CDR2 from the germline V gene are MNHEY and SVGAGI. V lost 6 bases to trimming and J lost 5 bases; unmatched junction nucleotides: 9. CDR3 DNA: TGTGCCAGCAGCCAAGCGAGACAGGGGCATCAGCCCCAGCATTTT. Translation gives CASSQARQGHQPQHF.

The chain uses TRBV14 and TRBJ1-5; no clear D gene. Trimming took 1 base from V and 3 from J, leaving 10 bases between them. This CDR3 comprises 15 residues. The germline gives CDR1 SGHDN, CDR2 FVKESK. The CDR3 reads CASSQGGSHNQPQHF. Written as DNA, the CDR3 is TGTGCCAGCAGCCAAGGAGGATCCCACAATCAGCCCCAGCATTTT.

In its sample, this clone was seen once. This chain links TRBV29-1 with TRBJ2-5, with D maybe TRBD2 (5 bases). Trimming stripped 6 bases from V and 1 base from J, with 12 bases between. This CDR3 region has 13 residues. CDR1 and CDR2 from the germline V gene are SQVTM and ANQGSEA. The CDR3 DNA sequence: TGCAGCGTGGAGAGGGATCTCCAAGAGACCCAGTACTTC. Its protein product is CSVERDLQETQYF.

There are a few counts of this clone. The J gene is TRBJ2-1, the V gene TRBV6-6, with 15 nucleotides matching TRBD2. The CDR3 is 14 amino acids. J gave up 10 bases and V 4 bases, and 2 bases lay outside the gene matches. CDR1 and CDR2 from the germline V gene are MNHNY and SVGAGI (reference sequence). The CDR3 bases are TGTGCCAGCAGTTTGGGACTAGCGGGGGGAGAGCAGTTCTTC. Its translation: CASSLGLAGGEQFF.

The chain combines TRBV30 with TRBJ1-2, with D perhaps TRBD1 (5 bases). Germline CDR1 GTSNPN, CDR2 SVGIG (reference sequence). This CDR3 has 11 amino acids. Trimming removed 0 bases from V and 7 bases from J, with 6 bases in between. The CDR3 nucleotides read TGTGCCTGGAGTGTGGGGGTTGGCTACACCTTC. Translated: CAWSVGVGYTF.

This clone was seen a few times. J is TRBJ2-5 and V is TRBV10-3, with a weak D call TRBD2 (5 bases). Trimming took off 10 bases at V and 5 bases at J, with 17 bases between the two ends. This CDR3 contains 13 residues. CDR1 and CDR2 (germline): ENHRY, SYGVKD. CDR3 coding DNA: TGTGCCACTAGGGCTACCCCGGGGGAGACCCAGTACTTC. Translated: CATRATPGETQYF.

This clone has more than one count but fewer than ten. CDR3 in amino acids: CSVSGTNTYGYTF. CDR3 bases: TGCAGCGTATCCGGGACAAACACTTATGGCTACACCTTC. The rearrangement uses TRBV29-1 and TRBJ1-2; possible D gene TRBD1, 6 bases. This CDR3 has 13 amino acids. V was trimmed by 6 bases and J by 5 bases, leaving 16 bases between them. Germline V lookup: CDR1 SQVTM, CDR2 ANQGSEA.

This chain uses TRBV9 with TRBJ2-5, with TRBD2 as a possible D gene (6 bases). CDR3 length equals 14 residues. Germline-derived CDR1 and CDR2 are SGDLS and YYNGEE. V dropped 1 base and J dropped 0 bases, with 7 bases sitting between them. CDR3: CASSVLADQETQYF. The CDR3 bases are TGTGCCAGCAGCGTATTAGCGGACCAAGAGACCCAGTACTTC. Complete variable domain (other parts from reference TRBV9 and TRBJ2-5): DSGVTQTPKHLITATGQRVTLRCSPRSGDLSVYWYQQSLDQGLQFLIQYYNGEERAKGNILERFSAQQFPDLHSELNLSSLELGDSALYFCASSVLADQETQYFGPGTRLLVL.

This rearrangement joins TRBV7-9 to TRBJ1-6, with a tentative D call TRBD1 (5 bases). Trimming stripped 6 bases from V and 9 bases from J, with 24 bases between. Germline values: CDR1 SEHNR, CDR2 FQNEAQ (reference sequence). The CDR3 has 17 residues. DNA for the CDR3: TGTGCCAGCAGATCCTCCTCCAGGGACCTAGAGAGTTCACCCCTCCACTTT. Encoded protein: CASRSSSRDLESSPLHF.